The rows below give T cell receptor beta chains drawn from one sample of a study of molecular identifiers for immune sequencing clone quantification. A single record per CDR3 protein comes from TCRdb applying MiXCR to the PCR reads. The sample lists around 40,000 distinct CDR3 sequences; roughly 21% were seen once. Source material: naive CD8+ T cells from blood, with Jurkat cell RNA spiked in. All receptors derive from a human donor in good health. Some libraries in this study had Jurkat cell RNA spiked in. Both conserved end residues are part of each CDR3. Each record gives: J gene, clone size, D gene, V gene, CDR3 protein, CDR3 DNA. The D gene is left open where the match is weak. Size is stated for part of the rows, as once, few or many counts, or as a class when the clone is expanded.

J: TRBJ2-7
size: NA
D: NA
V: TRBV27
CDR3: CVSRTTGTRYEQYF
DNA: TGTGTCAGCAGAACAACCGGGACTCGCTACGAGCAGTACTTC

J: TRBJ2-7
size: NA
D: NA
V: TRBV14
CDR3: CASSQHKYYEQYF
DNA: TGTGCCAGCAGCCAGCATAAATACTACGAGCAGTACTTC

J: TRBJ1-1
size: many
D: NA
V: TRBV5-1
CDR3: CASSGDIRNTEAFF
DNA: TGCGCCAGCAGCGGGGACATCCGGAACACTGAAGCTTTCTTT

J: TRBJ2-3
size: many
D: NA
V: TRBV7-2
CDR3: CASTPQTYRSTDTQYF
DNA: TGTGCCAGCACCCCCCAGACGTACCGAAGCACAGATACGCAGTATTTT

J: TRBJ2-4
size: NA
D: NA
V: TRBV2
CDR3: CASCEDVTLAKNIQYF
DNA: TGTGCCAGCTGTGAAGATGTCACTTTAGCAAAAAACATTCAGTACTTC

J: TRBJ2-3
size: many
D: TRBD2
V: TRBV6-1
CDR3: CASSHRRGGTDTQYF
DNA: TGTGCCAGCAGCCACCGCCGGGGGGGCACAGATACGCAGTATTTT

J: TRBJ2-2
size: many
D: TRBD1
V: TRBV30
CDR3: CAWSVGQGNTGELFF
DNA: TGTGCCTGGAGTGTCGGACAGGGTAACACCGGGGAGCTGTTTTTT

J: TRBJ2-5
size: few
D: TRBD1
V: TRBV7-9
CDR3: CASSLAGTEQETQYF
DNA: TGTGCCAGCAGCTTAGCCGGGACAGAACAAGAGACCCAGTACTTC

J: TRBJ2-3
size: NA
D: NA
V: TRBV2
CDR3: CASRELASEPSTDTQYF
DNA: TGTGCCAGCCGTGAACTCGCTAGCGAGCCTAGCACAGATACGCAGTATTTT

J: TRBJ1-2
size: many
D: TRBD1
V: TRBV30
CDR3: CAWSVTGGYGYTF
DNA: TGTGCCTGGAGTGTCACAGGGGGCTATGGCTACACCTTC

J: TRBJ2-7
size: many
D: NA
V: TRBV30
CDR3: CAWSDQGYEQYF
DNA: TGTGCCTGGAGTGACCAGGGCTACGAGCAGTACTTC

J: TRBJ2-7
size: many
D: NA
V: TRBV6-6
CDR3: CASSYLALYEQYF
DNA: TGTGCCAGCAGTTATCTGGCCCTCTACGAGCAGTACTTC

J: TRBJ2-5
size: many
D: NA
V: TRBV5-5
CDR3: CASSLAWGAGETQYF
DNA: TGTGCCAGCAGCTTGGCCTGGGGGGCCGGGGAGACCCAGTACTTC

J: TRBJ2-7
size: many
D: NA
V: TRBV11-3
CDR3: CASSHAPGAGYEQYF
DNA: TGTGCCAGCAGCCACGCCCCGGGAGCTGGTTACGAGCAGTACTTC

J: TRBJ2-5
size: many
D: NA
V: TRBV10-2
CDR3: CASSEEGLVVAETQYF
DNA: TGCGCCAGCAGTGAGGAAGGACTTGTAGTAGCGGAGACCCAGTACTTC

J: TRBJ2-2
size: few
D: NA
V: TRBV2
CDR3: CASRSGADTGELFF
DNA: TGTGCCAGCAGGTCTGGGGCGGACACCGGGGAGCTGTTTTTT

J: TRBJ1-1
size: NA
D: NA
V: TRBV7-9
CDR3: CASSLILTEADEAFF
DNA: TGTGCCAGCAGCTTGATATTGACGGAAGCCGATGAAGCTTTCTTT

J: TRBJ1-4
size: NA
D: TRBD1
V: TRBV7-6
CDR3: CASSLTGAPNEKLFF
DNA: TGTGCCAGCAGCTTGACAGGGGCGCCTAATGAAAAACTGTTTTTT

J: TRBJ2-3
size: many
D: TRBD2
V: TRBV4-3
CDR3: CASTSGGRTDTQYF
DNA: TGCGCCAGCACTAGCGGGGGCCGCACAGATACGCAGTATTTT

J: TRBJ1-5
size: NA
D: NA
V: TRBV6-1
CDR3: CACSEEGYSNQPQHF
DNA: TGTGCCTGCAGTGAGGAGGGGTATAGCAATCAGCCCCAGCATTTT

J: TRBJ1-4
size: many
D: TRBD1
V: TRBV7-9
CDR3: CASSFPGQGASVTNEKLFF
DNA: TGTGCCAGCAGCTTTCCGGGACAGGGGGCGTCGGTAACTAATGAAAAACTGTTTTTT

J: TRBJ2-1
size: NA
D: TRBD2
V: TRBV7-2
CDR3: CASSLGRLAGEWLRNSEQFF
DNA: TGTGCCAGCAGCTTAGGTCGGCTAGCGGGAGAGTGGTTGAGGAATAGTGAGCAGTTCTTC

J: TRBJ2-5
size: many
D: NA
V: TRBV4-1
CDR3: CASSQRNLETQYF
DNA: TGCGCCAGCAGCCAGCGCAACCTGGAGACCCAGTACTTC

J: TRBJ1-1
size: few
D: NA
V: TRBV12-3/TRBV12-4
CDR3: CASASTEAFF
DNA: TGTGCCAGCGCTAGCACTGAAGCTTTCTTT

J: TRBJ1-3
size: many
D: NA
V: TRBV4-3
CDR3: CASSQDPVVSGNTIYF
DNA: TGCGCCAGCAGCCAAGACCCAGTCGTCTCTGGAAACACCATATATTTT

J: TRBJ2-7
size: NA
D: NA
V: TRBV7-9
CDR3: CASSPTVGSSRDEQYF
DNA: TGTGCCAGCAGCCCAACGGTGGGGTCGAGCAGAGACGAGCAATACTTC

J: TRBJ2-2
size: many
D: TRBD2
V: TRBV7-2
CDR3: CASSLRGLAGVAGELFF
DNA: TGTGCCAGCAGCTTACGAGGACTAGCGGGAGTTGCCGGGGAGCTGTTTTTT

J: TRBJ2-7
size: many
D: NA
V: TRBV5-4
CDR3: CASSLYGEQYF
DNA: TGTGCCAGCAGCTTGTATGGCGAGCAGTACTTC